This T cell receptor beta chain was captured by sequencing in a study of blood T cell repertoires in COVID-19. The CDR3 is made up of 16 amino acids. Losses at the gene ends were 0 bases for V and 2 bases for J; bases not matched to a gene: 7. Germline assignment: CDR1 LGHNA and CDR2 YNFKEQ. The table came from immunoSEQ multiplex PCR; TCRdb's copy has only in-frame clones and leaves some out. This sample has about 280,000 clones; roughly 87% occur once, and the top ten carry 13%. The sequence was collected from a human donor in a cohort sampled during active COVID-19. The V gene is TRBV4-2, the J gene TRBJ2-7; 7 nucleotides match TRBD2. Sequencing used peripheral blood. The CDR3 DNA reads as TGTGCCAGCAGCCAAGATTGGGGAGCGGGAACCTACGAGCAGTACTTC. This encodes CASSQDWGAGTYEQYF.